The rows below give T cell receptor beta chains drawn from one sample of a study of shared clonotypes between healthy human individuals. The assay was immunoSEQ multiplex PCR, and TCRdb's table has in-frame clones only and misses some. This sample has millions of clones, with around 94% found just once. The sequencing input was naive CD4+ T cells sorted from blood. The source of these receptors is a young man in good health. The CDR3 runs from the conserved cysteine through the conserved F or W. D genes are given only for firm matches. Where a row states a size, it is once, few, many or the class of an expanded clone; other rows omit it.

d_gene	abundance	v_gene	j_gene	CDR3aa	CDR3nt
TRBD1	NA	TRBV5-4	TRBJ2-7	CASSFSGQGPYEQYF	TGTGCCAGCAGTTTCTCGGGACAGGGCCCCTACGAGCAGTACTTC
NA	NA	TRBV7-2	TRBJ2-3	CASSLSPSTDTQYF	TGTGCCAGCAGCTTATCCCCAAGCACAGATACGCAGTATTTT
NA	NA	TRBV18	TRBJ2-7	CASSEGRSSYEQYF	TGTGCCAGCTCAGAGGGACGGAGCTCCTACGAGCAGTACTTC
NA	NA	TRBV28	TRBJ2-6	CASSSVGTDASGANVLTF	TGTGCCAGCAGTTCCGTGGGGACGGACGCCTCTGGGGCCAACGTCCTGACTTTC
NA	NA	TRBV12-5	TRBJ2-7	CASGPEGYYEQYF	TGTGCTAGTGGTCCAGAGGGGTACTACGAGCAGTACTTC
NA	once	TRBV9	TRBJ1-1	CARLNTEAFF	TGTGCCAGATTAAACACTGAAGCTTTCTTT
TRBD2	NA	TRBV10-3	TRBJ2-5	CAISEGEGLRETQYF	TGTGCCATCAGTGAGGGGGAGGGCCTTAGGGAGACCCAGTACTTC
NA	NA	TRBV6-6	TRBJ1-1	CASSHSGQQNTEAFF	TGTGCCAGCAGCCATTCAGGGCAGCAGAACACTGAAGCTTTCTTT
NA	few	TRBV7-2	TRBJ1-5	CASSFTPGQPQHF	TGTGCCAGCAGCTTCACCCCGGGGCAGCCCCAGCATTTT
TRBD2	NA	TRBV19	TRBJ2-1	CASSIAGLAGGRSYNEQFF	TGTGCCAGTAGTATTGCGGGACTAGCGGGGGGGCGATCCTACAATGAGCAGTTCTTC